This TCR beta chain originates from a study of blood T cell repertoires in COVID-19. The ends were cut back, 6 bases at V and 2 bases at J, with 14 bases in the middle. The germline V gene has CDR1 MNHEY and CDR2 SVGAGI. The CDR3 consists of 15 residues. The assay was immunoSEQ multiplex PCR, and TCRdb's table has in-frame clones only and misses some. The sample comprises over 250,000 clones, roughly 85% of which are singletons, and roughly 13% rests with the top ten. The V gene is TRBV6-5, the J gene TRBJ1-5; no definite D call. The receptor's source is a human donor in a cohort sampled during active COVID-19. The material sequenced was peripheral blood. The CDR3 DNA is TGTGCCAGCAGACCATGGAGGGAGGGCAATCAGCCCCAGCATTTT. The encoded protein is CASRPWREGNQPQHF.